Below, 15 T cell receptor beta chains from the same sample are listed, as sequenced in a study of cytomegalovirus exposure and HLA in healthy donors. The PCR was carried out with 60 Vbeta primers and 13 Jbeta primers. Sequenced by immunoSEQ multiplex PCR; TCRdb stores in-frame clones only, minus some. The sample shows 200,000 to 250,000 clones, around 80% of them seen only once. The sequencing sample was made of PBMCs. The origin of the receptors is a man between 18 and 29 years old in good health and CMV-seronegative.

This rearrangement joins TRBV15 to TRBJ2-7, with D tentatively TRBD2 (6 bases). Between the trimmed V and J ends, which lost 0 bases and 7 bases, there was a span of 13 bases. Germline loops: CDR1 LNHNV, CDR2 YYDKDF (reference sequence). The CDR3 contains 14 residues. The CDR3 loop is CATSREQGAGEQYF. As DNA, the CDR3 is TGTGCCACCAGCAGAGAGCAAGGGGCGGGGGAGCAGTACTTC.

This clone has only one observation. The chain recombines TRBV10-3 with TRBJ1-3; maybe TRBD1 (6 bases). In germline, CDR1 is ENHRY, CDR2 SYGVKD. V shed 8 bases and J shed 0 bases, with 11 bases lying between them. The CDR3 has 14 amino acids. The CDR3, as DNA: TGTGCCATCTCAGGGACAAGCTCTGGAAACACCATATATTTT. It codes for CAISGTSSGNTIYF.

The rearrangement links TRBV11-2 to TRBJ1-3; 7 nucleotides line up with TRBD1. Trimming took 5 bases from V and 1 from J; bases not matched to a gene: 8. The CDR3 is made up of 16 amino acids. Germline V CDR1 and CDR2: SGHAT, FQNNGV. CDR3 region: CASSPIQGGSGNTIYF. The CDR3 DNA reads TGTGCCAGCAGCCCCATTCAGGGGGGTTCTGGAAACACCATATATTTT.

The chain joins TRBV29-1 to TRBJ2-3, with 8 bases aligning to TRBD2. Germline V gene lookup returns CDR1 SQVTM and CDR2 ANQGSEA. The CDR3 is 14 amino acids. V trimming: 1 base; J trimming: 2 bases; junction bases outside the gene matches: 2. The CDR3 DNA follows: TGCAGCGTTGAAGCGGGAGGGCCCACAGATACGCAGTATTTT. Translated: CSVEAGGPTDTQYF.

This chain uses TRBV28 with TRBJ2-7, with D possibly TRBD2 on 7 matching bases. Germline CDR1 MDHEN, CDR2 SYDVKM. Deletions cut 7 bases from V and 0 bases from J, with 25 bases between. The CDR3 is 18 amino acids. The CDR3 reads CASTLGVASGDNSYEQYF. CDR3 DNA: TGTGCCAGCACCTTAGGGGTGGCGAGCGGGGACAACTCCTACGAGCAGTACTTC. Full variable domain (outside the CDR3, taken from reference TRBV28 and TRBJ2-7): DVKVTQSSRYLVKRTGEKVFLECVQDMDHENMFWYRQDPGLGLRLIYFSYDVKMKEKGDIPEGYSVSREKKERFSLILESASTNQTSMYLCASTLGVASGDNSYEQYFGPGTRLTVT.

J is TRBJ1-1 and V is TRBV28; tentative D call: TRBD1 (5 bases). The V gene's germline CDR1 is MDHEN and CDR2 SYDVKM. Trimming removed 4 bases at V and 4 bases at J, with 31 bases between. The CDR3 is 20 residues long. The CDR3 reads CASSSYGATSQGRQATEAFF. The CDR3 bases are TGTGCCAGCAGTTCTTATGGAGCCACATCCCAGGGTCGGCAGGCCACTGAAGCTTTCTTT.

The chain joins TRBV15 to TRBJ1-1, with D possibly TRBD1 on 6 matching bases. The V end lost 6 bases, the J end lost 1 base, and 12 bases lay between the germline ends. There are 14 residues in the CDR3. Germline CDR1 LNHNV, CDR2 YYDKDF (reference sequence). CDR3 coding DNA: TGTGCCACCAGTATAGCAGGGGCGAACACTGAAGCTTTCTTT. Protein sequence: CATSIAGANTEAFF.

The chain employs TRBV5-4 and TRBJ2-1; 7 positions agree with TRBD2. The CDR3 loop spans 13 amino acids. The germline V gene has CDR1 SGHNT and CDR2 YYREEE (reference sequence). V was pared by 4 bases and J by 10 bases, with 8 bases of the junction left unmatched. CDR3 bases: TGTGCCAGCAGCCTTCAGCGGGACGGGGAGCAGTTCTTC. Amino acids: CASSLQRDGEQFF. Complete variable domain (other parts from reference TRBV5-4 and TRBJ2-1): ETGVTQSPTHLIKTRGQQVTLRCSSQSGHNTVSWYQQALGQGPQFIFQYYREEENGRGNFPPRFSGLQFPNYSSELNVNALELDDSALYLCASSLQRDGEQFFGPGTRLTVL.

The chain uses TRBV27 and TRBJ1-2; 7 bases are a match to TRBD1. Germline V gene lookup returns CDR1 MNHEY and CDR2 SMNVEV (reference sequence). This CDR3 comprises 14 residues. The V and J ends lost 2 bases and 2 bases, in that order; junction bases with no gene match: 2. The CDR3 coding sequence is TGTGCCAGCAGTTTAAGACAGGGAAACTATGGCTACACCTTC. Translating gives CASSLRQGNYGYTF.

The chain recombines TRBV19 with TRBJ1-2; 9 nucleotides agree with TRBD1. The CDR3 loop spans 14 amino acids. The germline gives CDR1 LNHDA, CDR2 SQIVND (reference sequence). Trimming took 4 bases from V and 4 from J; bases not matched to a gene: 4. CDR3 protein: CASSRQGGGYGYTF. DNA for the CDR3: TGTGCCAGTAGTAGACAGGGGGGCGGCTATGGCTACACCTTC. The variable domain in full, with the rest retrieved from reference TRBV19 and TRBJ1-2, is DGGITQSPKYLFRKEGQNVTLSCEQNLNHDAMYWYRQDPGQGLRLIYYSQIVNDFQKGDIAEGYSVSREKKESFPLTVTSAQKNPTAFYLCASSRQGGGYGYTFGSGTRLTVV.

The CDR3 reads CASSNRQGNTIYF. The CDR3 nucleotides are TGTGCCAGCAGTAACCGACAGGGAAACACCATATATTTT. The rearrangement joins TRBV6-5 to TRBJ1-3; D is perhaps TRBD1 (5 bases). The germline CDR1 and CDR2 sequences are MNHEY and SVGAGI. The ends were cut back, 5 bases at V and 4 bases at J, with 9 bases in the middle. This CDR3 spans 13 amino acids.

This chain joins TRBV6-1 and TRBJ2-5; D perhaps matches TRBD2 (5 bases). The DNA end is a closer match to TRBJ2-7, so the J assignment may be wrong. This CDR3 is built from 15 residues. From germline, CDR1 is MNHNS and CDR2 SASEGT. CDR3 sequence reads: CASSAPRSGLFEQYF. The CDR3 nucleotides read TGTGCCAGCAGTGCCCCCCGGTCGGGATTGTTCGAGCAGTACTTC.

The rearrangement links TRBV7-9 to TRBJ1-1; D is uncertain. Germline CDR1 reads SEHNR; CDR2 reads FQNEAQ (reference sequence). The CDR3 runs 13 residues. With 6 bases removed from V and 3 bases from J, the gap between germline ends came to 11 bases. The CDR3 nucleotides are TGTGCCAGCAGGCGAACGTTGGACACTGAAGCTTTCTTT. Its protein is CASRRTLDTEAFF.

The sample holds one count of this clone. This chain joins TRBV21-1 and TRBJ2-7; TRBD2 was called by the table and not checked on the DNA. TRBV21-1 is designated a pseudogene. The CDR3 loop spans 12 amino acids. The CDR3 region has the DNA TGTGCCAGCGCTTCGGGAGGGTACGAGCAGTACTTC. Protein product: CASASGGYEQYF.

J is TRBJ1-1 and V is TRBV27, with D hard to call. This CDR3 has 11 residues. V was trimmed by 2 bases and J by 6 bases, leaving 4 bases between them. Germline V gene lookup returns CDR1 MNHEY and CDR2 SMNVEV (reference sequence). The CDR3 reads CASSLPAEAFF. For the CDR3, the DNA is TGTGCCAGCAGTTTACCGGCTGAAGCTTTCTTT.